This T cell receptor beta chain was recovered during a study of T and B cells in COVID-19 patients. TRB rearrangements were amplified by multiplex PCR with BIOMED2 TRB-A/B primers. TCRdb reprocessed the multiplex PCR reads with MiXCR, giving one entry per CDR3 protein. Seen here are over 15,000 distinct CDR3 sequences, over 25% observed once, and the top ten hold 3.5% to 5.5%. This CDR3 has 13 amino acids. Germline trimming cut 2 bases from V and 4 bases from J; bases unmatched to any gene: 0. Germline V gene sequence: CDR1 MNHNY, CDR2 SVGAGI (reference sequence). From blood, about 240-550 ng of genomic DNA served as TRB template. By its share, this clonotype is medium-sized.

This sequence originates from a human donor who had recovered from COVID-19. Sequencing was performed on blood. V usage is TRBV6-6 and J usage is TRBJ2-7; 9 bases line up with TRBD1. The CDR3 DNA reads TGTGCCAGCAGTTACGGGACAGGGTACGAGCAGTACTTC. The encoded protein is CASSYGTGYEQYF.